This TCR beta chain emerged from a study of blood T cell repertoires in COVID-19. V was clipped by 1 base and J by 5 bases, with 15 bases between them. CDR1 is SNHLY and CDR2 is FYNNEI in the germline V gene. There are 15 residues in the CDR3. Participant-given clinical history determined each cohort assignment. This clone was counted a single time. This table comes from immunoSEQ multiplex PCR, and its TCRdb copy is limited to in-frame clones, with some not included. The sample yields about 380,000 clones, about 90% seen once. The specimen was PBMCs or T cells enriched from blood (not recorded which). The chain is built from TRBV2 and TRBJ2-7; a possible D gene is TRBD1 (5 bases). The clonotype originates from a man aged 25 to 40 who had recovered from COVID-19. CDR3 coding DNA: TGTGCCAGCAGTGAAGGGCAGGGCCGGGCCGACGAGCAGTACTTC. Translation gives CASSEGQGRADEQYF.